The 24 T cell receptor beta chains below come from one sample, sequenced in a study of CD8 T cells in Susac syndrome. The authors reverse transcribed roughly 0.45 to 1 ug RNA with random hexamers. TCRdb itself ran the immunoSEQ multiplex PCR reads through MiXCR, one entry per CDR3 protein. The sample carries 230,000 or so distinct CDR3 sequences, approximately 95% recorded once. The sequenced sample consisted of CD4+ T cells from PBMCs. Source of these receptors: a human donor with multiple sclerosis.

This clonotype is a singleton in its sample. The V and J genes are TRBV28 and TRBJ1-2; D is ambiguous. The V gene's germline CDR1 is MDHEN and CDR2 SYDVKM. The CDR3 runs 14 residues. Deletions cut 1 base from V and 8 bases from J, with 14 bases between. The CDR3 is CASSLFPAARGYTF. The CDR3 nucleotides read TGTGCCAGCAGTTTATTTCCGGCCGCTCGCGGCTACACCTTC.

V and J are TRBV20-1 and TRBJ2-3, with 7 bases matching TRBD2. This CDR3 comprises 14 residues. V trimming: 5 bases; J trimming: 0 bases; junction bases outside the gene matches: 5. The germline V gene encodes CDR1 DFQATT and CDR2 SNEGSKA (reference sequence). CDR3 nucleotide sequence: TGCAGTGCTGGGGGGGGTAGGAGCACAGATACGCAGTATTTT. It encodes CSAGGGRSTDTQYF.

The gene calls are TRBV27 and TRBJ1-1, with a weak D call TRBD1 (5 bases). CDR3 length: 15 amino acids. Trimming cost V 4 bases and J 2 bases, with 14 bases left between them. Germline V CDR1 and CDR2: MNHEY, SMNVEV (reference sequence). As DNA, the CDR3 is TGTGCCAGCAGTTCCCACTACGACAGCAACACTGAAGCTTTCTTT. This codes for CASSSHYDSNTEAFF.

The table lists this clonotype with a count of one. The genes are TRBV29-1 and TRBJ1-2; no clear D gene. The CDR3 has 12 residues. V lost 7 bases and J lost 5, with 14 bases in between. CDR1 is SQVTM and CDR2 is ANQGSEA in the germline V gene. The CDR3 loop is CSAAEGWYGYTF. CDR3 sequence (DNA): TGCAGCGCTGCGGAGGGTTGGTATGGCTACACCTTC.

The rearrangement links TRBV5-1 to TRBJ2-2; 8 bases line up with TRBD1. Germline lookup yields CDR1 SGHRS and CDR2 YFSETQ. V lost 4 bases, J lost 5 bases, and 4 bases stayed unmatched. The CDR3 loop spans 14 amino acids. In nucleotides, the CDR3 is TGCGCCAGCAGCGATCAGGGGGCGACCGGGGAGCTGTTTTTT. The encoded protein is CASSDQGATGELFF.

The gene calls are TRBV4-1 and TRBJ2-6; possible D gene TRBD1, 6 bases. The CDR3 consists of 19 residues. Germline V gene data show CDR1 as MGHRA and CDR2 as YSYEKL. Trimming pared 5 bases from V and 2 bases from J, leaving 22 bases between. The CDR3 DNA is TGCGCCAGCAGCTATTTACCCTTAACAGGGACCCCTGGGGCCAACGTCCTGACTTTC. Protein sequence: CASSYLPLTGTPGANVLTF.

The CDR3 here is CSVHPVTSTDTQYF. The CDR3 nucleotides read TGCAGTGTACATCCCGTTACTAGCACAGATACGCAGTATTTT. This chain links TRBV20-1 with TRBJ2-3; no clear D. The CDR3 spans 14 residues. Germline CDR1 DFQATT, CDR2 SNEGSKA (reference sequence). Trimming cost V 7 bases and J 0 bases, with 14 bases left between them.

The chain has TRBV3-1 and TRBJ2-5, with 7 bases lining up with TRBD1. Per germline, CDR1 LGHDT and CDR2 YNNKEL (reference sequence). J lost 5 bases, V lost 1 base, and 7 bases had no gene match. CDR3 length: 15 amino acids. In DNA, the CDR3 is TGTGCCAGCAGCCAAGGATACAGGGGATGGGAGACCCAGTACTTC. It specifies CASSQGYRGWETQYF.

The CDR3 spells CASSQTGLGAFF. CDR3 bases: TGCGCCAGCAGCCAAACGGGCCTGGGGGCTTTCTTT. V gene TRBV4-1 combines with J gene TRBJ1-1; no clear D gene. Germline V CDR1 and CDR2: MGHRA, YSYEKL. This CDR3 has 12 residues. The V and J ends lost 2 bases and 11 bases respectively, with 12 bases between them.

CDR3 amino acids: CASSVPGQRTDTQYF. Written as DNA, the CDR3 is TGTGCCAGCAGTGTACCGGGACAGCGCACAGATACGCAGTATTTT. V usage is TRBV25-1 and J usage is TRBJ2-3; 7 bases map to TRBD1. Trimming removed 4 bases from V and 1 base from J; junction bases left unmatched: 5. The CDR3 length is 15 residues. Germline V CDR1 and CDR2: MGHDK, SYGVNS.

This chain uses TRBV5-1 with TRBJ2-7; weak D call: TRBD1 (5 bases). V shed 3 bases and J shed 6 bases, with 25 bases lying between them. CDR3 length: 17 residues. The germline V gene has CDR1 SGHRS and CDR2 YFSETQ. CDR3 residues: CASSWGQGRIPTGEQYF. CDR3 DNA sequence: TGCGCCAGCAGCTGGGGCCAAGGCAGGATTCCCACAGGCGAGCAGTACTTC.

The CDR3 DNA is TGTGCCAGCAGTTTGCGCAGACAACAAGTCAATGAGCAGTTCTTC. Its protein product is CASSLRRQQVNEQFF. V is TRBV12-3 or TRBV12-4 and J is TRBJ2-1; D gene unclear. V was trimmed by 3 bases and J by 6 bases, leaving 15 bases between them. This CDR3 has 15 amino acids.

The chain carries TRBV30 and TRBJ1-4; a possible D gene is TRBD1 (5 bases). The germline V gene has CDR1 GTSNPN and CDR2 SVGIG (reference sequence). There are 13 residues in the CDR3. The germline V and J ends were trimmed by 4 bases and 5 bases, with 11 bases remaining between them. The CDR3 reads CAWKQEGNEKLFF. CDR3 nucleotides: TGTGCCTGGAAGCAGGAGGGGAATGAAAAACTGTTTTTT. Filled out from reference TRBV30 and TRBJ1-4, the complete variable domain reads SQTIHQWPATLVQPVGSPLSLECTVEGTSNPNLYWYRQAAGRGLQLLFYSVGIGQISSEVPQNLSASRPQDRQFILSSKKLLLSDSGFYLCAWKQEGNEKLFFGSGTQLSVL.

The CDR3 protein is CASRGPTGGYEQYF. In nucleotides, the CDR3 is TGTGCCAGCAGAGGGCCGACAGGGGGCTACGAGCAGTACTTC. The rearrangement uses TRBV5-6 and TRBJ2-7, with TRBD1 identical over 9 bases. Germline CDR1 SGHDT, CDR2 YYEEEE. This CDR3 spans 14 amino acids. After removal of 5 bases from V and 3 bases from J, the junction contained 6 bases not matched to a gene. The variable domain in full, completed from reference TRBV5-6 and TRBJ2-7, reads DAGVTQSPTHLIKTRGQQVTLRCSPKSGHDTVSWYQQALGQGPQFIFQYYEEEERQRGNFPDRFSGHQFPNYSSELNVNALLLGDSALYLCASRGPTGGYEQYFGPGTRLTVT.

The chain combines TRBV20-1 with TRBJ1-6, with D uncertain. Germline CDR1 and CDR2: DFQATT and SNEGSKA (reference sequence). The CDR3 consists of 15 residues. V lost 0 bases, J lost 9 bases, and 15 bases lay in between. For the CDR3, the DNA is TGCAGTGCTAGAGATCAACTTGGGGTCGGTTCACCCCTCCACTTT. As protein: CSARDQLGVGSPLHF.

The V and J genes are TRBV19 and TRBJ1-5, with TRBD1 matching 8 bases. Trimming at V came to 4 bases and at J to 1 base, leaving 6 bases not matched to a gene. The CDR3 is 16 residues long. Germline CDR1 reads LNHDA; CDR2 reads SQIVND (reference sequence). This chain's CDR3 is CASSNRQGWSNQPQHF. Written as DNA, the CDR3 is TGTGCCAGTAGTAACCGACAGGGGTGGAGCAATCAGCCCCAGCATTTT.

This chain connects TRBV18 to TRBJ2-6; 8 nucleotides line up with TRBD1. V shed 2 bases, J shed 3 bases, and the junction held 6 bases outside the gene matches. Germline CDR1 is KGHSH and CDR2 is LQKENI. The CDR3 spans 17 residues. The CDR3 spells CASSPMQGASGANVLTF. DNA of the CDR3: TGTGCCAGCTCACCAATGCAGGGGGCGAGTGGGGCCAACGTCCTGACTTTC.

This sequence joins TRBV9 and TRBJ2-1, with 9 bases identical to TRBD2. Germline V gene data show CDR1 as SGDLS and CDR2 as YYNGEE. The CDR3 consists of 15 residues. The ends lost 0 bases at V and 4 bases at J; junction bases unmatched: 2. The CDR3 region is CASSVVAGGYNEQFF. The CDR3 bases are TGTGCCAGCAGCGTAGTGGCGGGAGGGTACAATGAGCAGTTCTTC.

The chain recombines TRBV9 with TRBJ1-3; no clear D. The CDR3 has 15 amino acids. Per germline, CDR1 SGDLS and CDR2 YYNGEE. Between the trimmed V and J ends, which lost 1 base and 0 bases, there was a span of 8 bases. CDR3 coding DNA: TGTGCCAGCAGCGTAACAGCAGCCTCTGGAAACACCATATATTTT. This encodes CASSVTAASGNTIYF.

The genes are TRBV28 and TRBJ2-1, with a possible D match to TRBD2 (6 bases). Germline assignment: CDR1 MDHEN and CDR2 SYDVKM. Deletions cut 3 bases from V and 9 bases from J, with 12 bases between. The CDR3 is 13 amino acids. The CDR3, as DNA: TGTGCCAGCAGTTTTCCGGGAGACAGTGAGCAGTTCTTC. It is translated as CASSFPGDSEQFF.

The J gene is TRBJ2-3, the V gene TRBV10-3; D is unresolved. Germline V gene sequence: CDR1 ENHRY, CDR2 SYGVKD. Trimming removed 2 bases from V and 0 bases from J, with 9 bases in between. CDR3 length: 15 residues. The CDR3 sequence is CAISEPRRSTDTQYF. DNA of the CDR3: TGTGCCATCAGTGAGCCCCGTCGCAGCACAGATACGCAGTATTTT.

V and J are TRBV25-1 and TRBJ1-2; 7 bases match TRBD1. This CDR3 region has 15 residues. The germline V gene encodes CDR1 MGHDK and CDR2 SYGVNS. After removal of 3 bases from V and 7 bases from J, the junction contained 11 bases not matched to a gene. DNA for the CDR3: TGTGCCAGCAGTGAGGCCGGAACAGGGGCCCTTGGCTACACCTTC. This translates into CASSEAGTGALGYTF.

This rearrangement joins TRBV7-2 to TRBJ2-5, with no clear D. Trimming left V 4 bases short and J 1 base short, with 10 bases between. This CDR3 is built from 14 residues. Germline V CDR1 and CDR2: SGHTA, FQGNSA. CDR3 region: CASSYYSGQETQYF. In DNA, the CDR3 is TGTGCCAGCAGCTACTATTCAGGCCAAGAGACCCAGTACTTC.

This chain joins TRBV29-1 and TRBJ2-3; the D gene is possibly TRBD1 (5 bases). This CDR3 has 15 amino acids. Looked up from germline, CDR1 is SQVTM and CDR2 is ANQGSEA. V lost 5 bases and J lost 2, with 17 bases in between. CDR3: CSVRQYPGSTDTQYF. In nucleotides, the CDR3 is TGCAGCGTTAGACAGTACCCAGGTTCCACAGATACGCAGTATTTT.